A single sample is the source of the 27 T cell receptor beta chains below, sequenced in a study of CD8+ T cells in alopecia areata. cDNA reverse transcribed from extracted RNA served as the sequencing template. TCRdb keeps only in-frame clones here, not all; method: immunoSEQ multiplex PCR. Of roughly 190,000 clones listed, 60% are singletons. Described treatment: oral pan-JAK inhibitor, 5-10 mg twice daily. The source material was CD4+ T cells sorted from blood, sampled at week 24, from a patient treated with tofacitinib. Every receptor here comes from a human donor with alopecia areata.

This clone has only one observation. The rearrangement uses TRBV29-1 and TRBJ2-1, with 8 bases identical to TRBD2. Germline V gene lookup returns CDR1 SQVTM and CDR2 ANQGSEA. Trimming at V came to 7 bases and at J to 4 bases, leaving 3 bases not matched to a gene. The CDR3 is 12 residues long. As DNA, the CDR3 is TGCAGCGGTACTAGCGGATACAATGAGCAGTTCTTC. This encodes CSGTSGYNEQFF.

This chain connects TRBV7-3 to TRBJ2-6, with D maybe TRBD2 (5 bases). This CDR3 region has 18 residues. Germline CDR1 reads SGHTA; CDR2 reads FQGTGA. V dropped 5 bases and J dropped 1 base, with 18 bases sitting between them. CDR3 nucleotides: TGTGCCAGCAGCCGCGCCGGGGTGGGCTTATCTGGGGCCAACGTCCTGACTTTC. This encodes CASSRAGVGLSGANVLTF. The full variable domain, with the rest looked up from reference TRBV7-3 and TRBJ2-6, is GAGVSQTPSNKVTEKGKYVELRCDPISGHTALYWYRQSLGQGPEFLIYFQGTGAADDSGLPNDRFFAVRPEGSVSTLKIQRTERGDSAVYLCASSRAGVGLSGANVLTFGAGSRLTVL.

This clone has a count of ten or more. This same CDR3 is encoded by further DNA sequences in the sample. The chain couples TRBV10-3 to TRBJ2-2; maybe TRBD1 (6 bases). This CDR3 is 15 amino acids long. The V and J ends lost 2 bases and 0 bases respectively, with 7 bases between them. Per germline, CDR1 ENHRY and CDR2 SYGVKD. The CDR3, as DNA: TGTGCCATCAGTGAGAGGGGGACGAACACCGGGGAGCTGTTTTTT. The encoded protein is CAISERGTNTGELFF.

The CDR3 region is CASSRQGGSETQYF. CDR3 DNA: TGTGCCAGCAGCCGACAGGGTGGTTCGGAGACCCAGTACTTC. The V gene is TRBV5-6, the J gene TRBJ2-5; 7 bases agree with TRBD1. V lost 4 bases, J lost 5 bases, and 8 bases stayed unmatched. The germline V gene has CDR1 SGHDT and CDR2 YYEEEE. This CDR3 region has 14 residues.

This clone was found once. The chain links TRBV9 to TRBJ2-5; 12 positions agree with TRBD2. Germline values: CDR1 SGDLS, CDR2 YYNGEE. V shed 2 bases and J 1 base; nucleotides not matched to a gene: 6. CDR3 size: 17 residues. CDR3 DNA sequence: TGTGCCAGCAGCGTTGGAGGACTAGCGGGGATCCAAGAGACCCAGTACTTC. Its translation is CASSVGGLAGIQETQYF.

This sequence joins TRBV30 and TRBJ2-7, with D perhaps TRBD1 (6 bases). Germline lookup yields CDR1 GTSNPN and CDR2 SVGIG (reference sequence). This CDR3 contains 12 residues. Trimming shortened V by 2 bases and J by 7 bases, and 12 bases separated the two germline ends. CDR3 sequence (DNA): TGTGCCTGGAGTACGACGGACAGAGAGCAGTACTTC. Translated: CAWSTTDREQYF.

The V gene is TRBV9, the J gene TRBJ2-2; D possibly corresponds to TRBD2 (7 bases). The CDR3 has 14 residues. Trimming left V 0 bases short and J 9 bases short, with 12 bases between. CDR1 and CDR2 (germline): SGDLS, YYNGEE. CDR3 bases: TGTGCCAGCAGCGTAGCTGGGGGGGACAGGGAGCTGTTTTTT. It codes for CASSVAGGDRELFF.

The CDR3: CASSLDPSNTEAFF. The CDR3 DNA follows: TGCGCCAGCAGCTTGGACCCGAGCAACACTGAAGCTTTCTTT. V and J are TRBV5-1 and TRBJ1-1; D is uncertain. This CDR3 contains 14 residues. With 0 bases removed from V and 2 bases from J, the gap between germline ends came to 8 bases. The germline CDR1 and CDR2 sequences are SGHRS and YFSETQ.

In DNA form, the CDR3 reads TGTGCCATCAAGGACACTTCCTACGAGCAGTACTTC. This encodes CAIKDTSYEQYF. The chain uses TRBV10-3 and TRBJ2-7; D is perhaps TRBD1 (5 bases). Trimming took 7 bases from V and 1 from J, leaving 8 bases between them. CDR1 and CDR2 from the germline V gene are ENHRY and SYGVKD. CDR3 length equals 12 residues.

V and J are TRBV30 and TRBJ2-5; TRBD2 aligns across 8 bases. V was clipped by 0 bases and J by 4 bases; unmatched bases: 4. Germline CDR1 GTSNPN, CDR2 SVGIG (reference sequence). This CDR3 region has 14 residues. CDR3 DNA: TGTGCCTGGAGTGTCCTGGCGGGGGGAGAGACCCAGTACTTC. This translates into CAWSVLAGGETQYF.

The chain carries TRBV29-1 and TRBJ1-1, with D hard to call. The V and J ends lost 1 base and 0 bases respectively, with 6 bases between them. This CDR3 is 13 amino acids long. The V gene's germline CDR1 is SQVTM and CDR2 ANQGSEA. The CDR3 DNA is TGCAGCGTTGAAGGAGGGCTGAACACTGAAGCTTTCTTT. This translates into CSVEGGLNTEAFF.

The rearrangement uses TRBV7-3 and TRBJ2-3; no reliable D call. The CDR3 runs to 12 residues. CDR1 is SGHTA, CDR2 FQGTGA, per germline. Trimming stripped 4 bases from V and 4 bases from J, with 6 bases between. The CDR3 reads CASSSGADTQYF. The CDR3 nucleotides read TGTGCCAGCAGCTCCGGTGCAGATACGCAGTATTTT. Filled out from reference TRBV7-3 and TRBJ2-3, the complete variable domain reads GAGVSQTPSNKVTEKGKYVELRCDPISGHTALYWYRQSLGQGPEFLIYFQGTGAADDSGLPNDRFFAVRPEGSVSTLKIQRTERGDSAVYLCASSSGADTQYFGPGTRLTVL.

The gene calls are TRBV5-1 and TRBJ1-2, with D perhaps matching TRBD1 (6 bases). Germline CDR1 SGHRS, CDR2 YFSETQ. V lost 6 bases, J lost 2 bases, and 17 bases lay in between. CDR3 size: 15 residues. The CDR3 region has the DNA TGCGCCAGCACCCCCGTAGGACAGAGCAACTATGGCTACACCTTC. Translation gives CASTPVGQSNYGYTF.

The V and J genes are TRBV30 and TRBJ2-2; TRBD1 is a possible D gene (5 bases). The germline V gene has CDR1 GTSNPN and CDR2 SVGIG (reference sequence). The CDR3 covers 13 residues. The V end lost 7 bases, the J end lost 4 bases, and 13 bases lay between the germline ends. CDR3 DNA sequence: TGTGCCTCCAGGGCGGTTCTCACCGGGGAGCTGTTTTTT. It encodes CASRAVLTGELFF.

The chain carries TRBV7-2 and TRBJ2-1; TRBD1 agrees at 8 bases. CDR1 and CDR2 from the germline V gene are SGHTA and FQGNSA. V shed 5 bases, J shed 0 bases, and the junction held 3 bases outside the gene matches. This CDR3 has 15 residues. The CDR3 is CASSPDRDSYNEQFF. The CDR3 region has the DNA TGTGCCAGCAGCCCGGACAGGGACTCCTACAATGAGCAGTTCTTC.

The CDR3, as DNA: TGTGCCAGTAGTATTCTAGGGGAGCTGTTTTTT. Encoded protein: CASSILGELFF. This rearrangement joins TRBV19 to TRBJ2-2; no clear D. The CDR3 totals 11 residues. Trimming stripped 3 bases from V and 8 bases from J, with 4 bases between. Germline V CDR1 and CDR2: LNHDA, SQIVND (reference sequence).

The sample holds one count of this clone. The rearrangement joins TRBV2 to TRBJ1-6; 8 positions match TRBD1. V was pared by 6 bases and J by 6 bases, with 10 bases of the junction left unmatched. Per germline, CDR1 SNHLY and CDR2 FYNNEI. The CDR3 is made up of 16 amino acids. DNA of the CDR3: TGTGCCAGCAGGCCAGGACAGGGCACCGCTAATTCACCCCTCCACTTT. Its protein product is CASRPGQGTANSPLHF.

Notes on this clone: Other nucleotide sequences in the sample specify the same CDR3. The J gene is TRBJ1-2, the V gene TRBV7-9, with D tentatively TRBD1 (6 bases). The germline V gene encodes CDR1 SEHNR and CDR2 FQNEAQ (reference sequence). Deletions cut 5 bases from V and 8 bases from J, with 12 bases between. This CDR3 is built from 12 residues. The chain's CDR3 is CASSAGVGGYTF. DNA of the CDR3: TGTGCCAGCAGCGCAGGGGTTGGAGGCTACACCTTC. The full variable domain, its missing parts supplied by reference TRBV7-9 and TRBJ1-2, is DTGVSQNPRHKITKRGQNVTFRCDPISEHNRLYWYRQTLGQGPEFLTYFQNEAQLEKSRLLSDRFSAERPKGSFSTLEIQRTEQGDSAMYLCASSAGVGGYTFGSGTRLTVV.

The chain has TRBV29-1 and TRBJ2-4; 7 bases align to TRBD1. CDR1 is SQVTM, CDR2 ANQGSEA, per germline. V shed 0 bases and J 15 bases; nucleotides not matched to a gene: 8. This CDR3 spans 12 amino acids. The CDR3 reads CSVEDPGDSWYF. The CDR3 DNA sequence: TGCAGCGTTGAAGATCCAGGGGACAGCTGGTACTTC.

V is TRBV15 and J is TRBJ2-3; possible D gene TRBD2, 6 bases. Germline V gene data show CDR1 as LNHNV and CDR2 as YYDKDF (reference sequence). The CDR3 is 16 amino acids. V lost 0 bases and J 2 bases, leaving 12 bases between the germline ends. The CDR3 coding sequence is TGTGCCACCAGCAGAGATCCGGGACTGAACACAGATACGCAGTATTTT. Its protein is CATSRDPGLNTDTQYF.

This chain links TRBV11-2 with TRBJ2-3; D is unresolved. V was pared by 7 bases and J by 1 base, with 15 bases between. Germline lookup yields CDR1 SGHAT and CDR2 FQNNGV. CDR3 length: 15 residues. The CDR3 DNA reads TGTGCCAGCACCACCGGAGACTGGCGCACAGATACGCAGTATTTT. Its translation is CASTTGDWRTDTQYF. Filled out from reference TRBV11-2 and TRBJ2-3, the complete variable domain reads EAGVAQSPRYKIIEKRQSVAFWCNPISGHATLYWYQQILGQGPKLLIQFQNNGVVDDSQLPKDRFSAERLKGVDSTLKIQPAKLEDSAVYLCASTTGDWRTDTQYFGPGTRLTVL.

This clone was seen a handful of times. The chain couples TRBV9 to TRBJ1-1; D gene unclear. The germline gives CDR1 SGDLS, CDR2 YYNGEE. The length of the CDR3 is 14 residues. Trimming removed 5 bases at V and 4 bases at J, with 15 bases between. Here the CDR3 DNA reads TGTGCCAGCAGAGGCATCGAGGCGGGCACTGAAGCTTTCTTT. It yields the protein CASRGIEAGTEAFF.

The CDR3 here is CASSPGLAGGHGTQYF. CDR3 DNA sequence: TGTGCCAGCAGCCCGGGACTAGCGGGGGGGCATGGGACCCAGTACTTC. The chain joins TRBV11-2 to TRBJ2-5, with 16 bases identical to TRBD2. The germline gives CDR1 SGHAT, CDR2 FQNNGV. CDR3 length: 16 amino acids. The trim removed 5 bases at V and 7 bases at J, leaving 7 bases unmatched.

The V call is TRBV6-5, the J call TRBJ1-2; D may be TRBD1 (5 bases). The germline CDR1 and CDR2 sequences are MNHEY and SVGAGI. This CDR3 spans 15 amino acids. Trimming left V 6 bases short and J 5 bases short, with 19 bases between. The CDR3 bases are TGTGCCAGCAGCCTTCGACGGGGCAGGGTATATGGCTACACCTTC. Translated: CASSLRRGRVYGYTF.

The chain is built from TRBV15 and TRBJ1-4, with 11 bases lining up with TRBD1. Germline CDR1 reads LNHNV; CDR2 reads YYDKDF (reference sequence). V dropped 8 bases and J dropped 6; count of bases not matched to a gene: 8. The CDR3 covers 15 residues. This chain's CDR3 is CATSEGTGGDEKLFF. For the CDR3, the DNA is TGTGCCACCTCCGAGGGGACAGGGGGAGATGAAAAACTGTTTTTT.

The rearrangement joins TRBV20-1 to TRBJ2-2, with no clear D. This CDR3 region has 11 residues. Trimming pared 2 bases from V and 9 bases from J, leaving 7 bases between. Looked up from germline, CDR1 is DFQATT and CDR2 is SNEGSKA (reference sequence). The CDR3 protein is CSARKTRELFF. Written as DNA, the CDR3 is TGCAGTGCTAGAAAGACTCGGGAGCTGTTTTTT.

The chain combines TRBV19 with TRBJ1-5; TRBD1 aligns across 9 bases. The V and J ends lost 7 bases and 5 bases, in that order; junction bases with no gene match: 15. The CDR3 covers 17 residues. Germline CDR1 and CDR2: LNHDA and SQIVND (reference sequence). This CDR3 reads CASTPGQGRVKDQPQHF. The DNA for the CDR3 is TGTGCCAGTACTCCGGGACAGGGAAGGGTGAAGGATCAGCCCCAGCATTTT.